The clone carrying this T cell receptor beta chain was seen at least ten times. What it recognizes is unknown. The CDR3 extends over 13 amino acids. Germline CDR1 DFQATT, CDR2 SNEGSKA (reference sequence). The ends were cut back, 1 base at V and 2 bases at J, with 9 bases in the middle. For TCR beta, libraries came from iRepertoire HTBI primers and Arm-PCR of CDR3 regions. A single record per CDR3 protein comes from TCRdb applying MiXCR to the multiplex PCR reads. The sample shows approximately 440,000 distinct CDR3 sequences, around 15% of them seen only once. The time point denotes: newly diagnosed GD, antithyroid drugs for less than 3 months. Generation of the TCR library employed RNA extracted from PBMCs. This entry belongs to a study of regulatory T cells in long-lasting Graves disease. Study-level points and caveats: Shared public clonotypes totalled 2,741 in persistent patients, compared with around 880 in new patients.

These data also featured in a second study, about T cells in Graves' hyperthyroidism and ophthalmopathy. That source adds: Each diagnosis drew on symptoms, thyroxine, TRAb, thyroid ultrasound and orbital computed tomography findings. Most thyroid clonotypes expanded above 0.001 appeared in blood too.

The chain is built from TRBV20-1 and TRBJ2-7; D is unresolved. The material sequenced was peripheral blood mononuclear cells (PBMCs), taken at new diagnosis, from a patient treated with antithyroid drugs. The receptor comes from a man between 35 and 55 years old with Graves disease. The CDR3 spells CSARGPAPYEQYF. The CDR3 DNA reads as TGCAGTGCTAGAGGTCCCGCTCCCTACGAGCAGTACTTC.